Listed below are T cell receptor beta chains from one sample, sequenced in a study of cytomegalovirus exposure and HLA in healthy donors. Sequenced by immunoSEQ multiplex PCR; TCRdb stores in-frame clones only, minus some. The table includes 90,000 to 120,000 clones, roughly 80% detected once. The sample consisted of PBMCs. Source of these receptors: a man aged 25 to 40 in good health and CMV-seronegative. Both conserved end residues are part of each CDR3. The D gene is left open where the match is weak.

v_call	d_call	j_call	cdr3_nt	cdr3_aa
TRBV28	NA	TRBJ2-7	TGTGCCAGCAGCCGCCAAGGGGGAGGGAAGTACGAGCAGTACTTC	CASSRQGGGKYEQYF
TRBV19	NA	TRBJ2-1	TGTGCCAGTAGTATCAGGGGATCGTCATCGAATGAGCAGTTCTTC	CASSIRGSSSNEQFF
TRBV5-1	NA	TRBJ1-2	TGCGCCAGCAGCGTGTCCGGGTACTATGGCTACACCTTC	CASSVSGYYGYTF
TRBV6-1	NA	TRBJ1-1	TGTGCCAGCAGCTTGGGGGGGCCTAGCACTGAAGCTTTCTTT	CASSLGGPSTEAFF
TRBV5-1	NA	TRBJ1-6	TGCGCCAGCAGCTTGGGGGCAGGGTCGGATTATTCACCCCTCCACTTT	CASSLGAGSDYSPLHF
TRBV6-1	NA	TRBJ1-2	TGTGCCAGCAGTGAAGCCACAGGTTCCGGAGGCTACACCTTC	CASSEATGSGGYTF
TRBV18	TRBD1	TRBJ1-2	TGTGCCAGCTCACCGCGGACAGGGTTACGCTATGGCTACACCTTC	CASSPRTGLRYGYTF
TRBV18	NA	TRBJ2-1	TGTGCCAGCTCACCAGTACAGGGATCCCTAGGTGAGCAGTTCTTC	CASSPVQGSLGEQFF
TRBV7-2	TRBD2	TRBJ2-7	TGTGCCAGCAGCCCCTCTAGCGGGGCACCCTACGAGCAGTACTTC	CASSPSSGAPYEQYF
TRBV19	TRBD1	TRBJ1-1	TGTGCCAGTCGCAGGGGGCGAGACACTGAAGCTTTCTTT	CASRRGRDTEAFF
TRBV5-4	NA	TRBJ2-5	TGTGCCAGCAGCTCCGGGACACTCCAAGAGACCCAGTACTTC	CASSSGTLQETQYF
TRBV18	TRBD1	TRBJ1-5	TGTGCCAGCTCACCGACGACAGGGGGCAGCAATCAGCCCCAGCATTTT	CASSPTTGGSNQPQHF
TRBV4-1	NA	TRBJ1-1	TGCGCCAGCAGCCAAGTTAGAGCGAACACTGAAGCTTTCTTT	CASSQVRANTEAFF